Below, one T cell receptor beta chain is given with its context. The data originate from a study of metastatic and nonmetastatic thyroid tumors. Background on the study: Where malignant and benign thyroid patients were concerned, repertoires were compared across blood and tumor or nodule tissue.

Thyroid surgery was preceded by no treatment in any patient. Deletions cut 0 bases from V and 10 bases from J, with 13 bases between. Germline loops: CDR1 SGHAT, CDR2 FQNNGV. This CDR3 region has 14 residues. TCRdb re-processed the PCR reads through MiXCR. The sample contains some 20,000 clones, around 40% of which appear only once. The rearrangement joins TRBV11-2 to TRBJ2-1; D ambiguous. Sequenced sample: tumor tissue. The receptor comes from a female donor with papillary thyroid cancer or a benign thyroid nodule (not recorded which). Some clones in this sample may be carry-over from other donors' samples. The DNA for the CDR3 is TGTGCCAGCAGCTTAGATAACAGTATCGCCGAGCAGTTCTTC. This codes for CASSLDNSIAEQFF.